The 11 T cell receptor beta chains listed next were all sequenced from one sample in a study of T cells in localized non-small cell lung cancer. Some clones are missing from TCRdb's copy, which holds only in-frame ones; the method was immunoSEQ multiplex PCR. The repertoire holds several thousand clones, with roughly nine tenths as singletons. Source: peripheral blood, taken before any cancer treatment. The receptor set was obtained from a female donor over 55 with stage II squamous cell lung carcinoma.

Written as DNA, the CDR3 is TGTGCCACCAGCTTCGCCGGGGCAGGGCTGACTGAAGCTTTCTTT. It codes for CATSFAGAGLTEAFF. V gene TRBV15 combines with J gene TRBJ1-1; a weak D match, TRBD1 (5 bases). The CDR3 spans 15 residues. The germline gives CDR1 LNHNV, CDR2 YYDKDF (reference sequence). V was trimmed by 5 bases and J by 5 bases, leaving 18 bases between them.

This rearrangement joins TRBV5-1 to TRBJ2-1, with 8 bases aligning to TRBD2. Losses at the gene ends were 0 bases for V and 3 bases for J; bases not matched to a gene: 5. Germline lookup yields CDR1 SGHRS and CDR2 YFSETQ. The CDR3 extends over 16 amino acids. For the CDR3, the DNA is TGCGCCAGCAGCTTGGCTCCAGCGGGGGACTACAATGAGCAGTTCTTC. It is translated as CASSLAPAGDYNEQFF.

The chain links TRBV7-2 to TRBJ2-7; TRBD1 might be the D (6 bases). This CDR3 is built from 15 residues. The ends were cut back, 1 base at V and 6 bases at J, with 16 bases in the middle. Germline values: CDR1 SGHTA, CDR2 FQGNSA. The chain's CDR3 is CASSLDQGNGREQYF. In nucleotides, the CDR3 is TGTGCCAGCAGCTTAGACCAGGGGAATGGTCGCGAGCAGTACTTC.

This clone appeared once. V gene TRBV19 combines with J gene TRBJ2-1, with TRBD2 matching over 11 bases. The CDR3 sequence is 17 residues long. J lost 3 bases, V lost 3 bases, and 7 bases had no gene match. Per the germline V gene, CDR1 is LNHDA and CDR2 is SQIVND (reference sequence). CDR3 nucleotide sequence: TGTGCCAGTAGTATCGCTAGCGGGGGGACCTTCTACAATGAGCAGTTCTTC. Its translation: CASSIASGGTFYNEQFF.

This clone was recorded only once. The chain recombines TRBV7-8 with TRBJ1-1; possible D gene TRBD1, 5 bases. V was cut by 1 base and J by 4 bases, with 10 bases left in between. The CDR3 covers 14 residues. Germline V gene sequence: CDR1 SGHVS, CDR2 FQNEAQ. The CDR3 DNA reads TGTGCCAGCAGCTTAGTTTGGGGGGGCACTGAAGCTTTCTTT. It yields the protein CASSLVWGGTEAFF.

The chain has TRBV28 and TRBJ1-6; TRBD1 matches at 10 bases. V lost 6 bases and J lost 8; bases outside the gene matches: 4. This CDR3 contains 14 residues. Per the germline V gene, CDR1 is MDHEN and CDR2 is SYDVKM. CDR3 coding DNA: TGTGCCAGCAGACCGGACAGGGGGTATTCACCCCTCCACTTT. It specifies CASRPDRGYSPLHF. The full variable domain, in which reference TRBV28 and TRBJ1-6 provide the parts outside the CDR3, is DVKVTQSSRYLVKRTGEKVFLECVQDMDHENMFWYRQDPGLGLRLIYFSYDVKMKEKGDIPEGYSVSREKKERFSLILESASTNQTSMYLCASRPDRGYSPLHFGNGTRLTVT.

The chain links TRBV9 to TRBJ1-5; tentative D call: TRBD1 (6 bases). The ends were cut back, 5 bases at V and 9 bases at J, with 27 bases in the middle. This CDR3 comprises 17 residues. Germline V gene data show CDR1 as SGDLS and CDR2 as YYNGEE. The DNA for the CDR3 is TGTGCCAGCAGTCCAGGGGCATCGTGGGAGCCCCAGTTGCCCCAGCATTTT. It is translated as CASSPGASWEPQLPQHF.

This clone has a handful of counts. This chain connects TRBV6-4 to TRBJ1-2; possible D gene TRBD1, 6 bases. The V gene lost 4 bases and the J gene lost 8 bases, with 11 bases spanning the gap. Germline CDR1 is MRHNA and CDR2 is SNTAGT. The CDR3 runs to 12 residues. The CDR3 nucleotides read TGTGCCAGCAGTGGTGACAGGTTGGGCTACACCTTC. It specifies CASSGDRLGYTF.

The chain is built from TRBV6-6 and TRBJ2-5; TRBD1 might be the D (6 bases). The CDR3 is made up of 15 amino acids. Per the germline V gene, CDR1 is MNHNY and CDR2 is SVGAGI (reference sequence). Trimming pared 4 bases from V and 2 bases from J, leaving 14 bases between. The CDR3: CASSFSGTHQETQYF. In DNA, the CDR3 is TGTGCCAGCAGTTTCTCCGGGACACATCAAGAGACCCAGTACTTC.

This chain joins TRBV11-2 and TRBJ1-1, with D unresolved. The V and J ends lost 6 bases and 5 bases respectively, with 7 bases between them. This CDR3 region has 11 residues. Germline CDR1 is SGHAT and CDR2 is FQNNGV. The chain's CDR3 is CASRGYTEAFF. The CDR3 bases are TGTGCCAGCAGGGGATATACTGAAGCTTTCTTT.

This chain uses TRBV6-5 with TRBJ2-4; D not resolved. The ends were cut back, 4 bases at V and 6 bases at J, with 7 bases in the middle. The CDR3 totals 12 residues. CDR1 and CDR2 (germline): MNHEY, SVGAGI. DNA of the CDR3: TGTGCCAGCAGTTCGGGCTTAAACATTCAGTACTTC. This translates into CASSSGLNIQYF.